Listed below are T cell receptor beta chains from one sample, sequenced in a study of cytotoxic CD8 clonotypes in ibrutinib-treated CLL. The method was immunoSEQ multiplex PCR; TCRdb's version includes in-frame clones alone and lacks a portion of them. This table holds 250,000 to 350,000 clones, around 76% found once. The sequencing used PBMCs, collected at disease progression, from a patient treated with ibrutinib. The receptors stem from a human donor with chronic lymphocytic leukemia. The CDR3 runs from the conserved cysteine through the conserved F or W. A D gene is named only where the DNA matches it firmly. Size is stated for part of the rows, as once, few or many counts, or as a class when the clone is expanded.

>NA|TRBJ2-7|NA|TRBV6-1
TGTGCCAGCAGTGACAGGTCACCCTACGAGCAGTACTTC
CASSDRSPYEQYF
>NA|TRBJ1-2|NA|TRBV4-1
TGCGCCAGCAGCCAATTAGGGTTCTATGGCTACACCTTC
CASSQLGFYGYTF
>TRBD2|TRBJ2-7|few|TRBV6-1
TGTGCCAGCAGTGCCCTGACTAGCGGGAGTGTCTACGAGCAGTACTTC
CASSALTSGSVYEQYF
>TRBD1|TRBJ1-2|NA|TRBV6-6
TGTGCCAGCAGTTATTGGGACAGTGCTAACTATGGCTACACCTTC
CASSYWDSANYGYTF
>NA|TRBJ1-1|NA|TRBV11-2
TGTGCCAGCAGCTTAGAGGGGCGGAAGAACACTGAAGCTTTCTTT
CASSLEGRKNTEAFF
>TRBD2|TRBJ2-1|NA|TRBV5-1
TGCGCCAGCAGCGAATTACCGGGACTAGCGGGAGTCGGTGAGCAGTTCTTC
CASSELPGLAGVGEQFF
>NA|TRBJ1-3|NA|TRBV27
TGTGCCAGCAGTTTATCGGCAGGTCCCTCTGGAAACACCATATATTTT
CASSLSAGPSGNTIYF
>NA|TRBJ2-1|NA|TRBV6-5
TGTGCCAGCAGTTACCCGGGACTCAGTTACAATGAGCAGTTCTTC
CASSYPGLSYNEQFF
>NA|TRBJ2-5|NA|TRBV5-1
TGCGCCAGCAGCTTGGCCTCCCAGGGGTGGGTTGGAGAGACCCAGTACTTC
CASSLASQGWVGETQYF
>TRBD1|TRBJ1-5|once|TRBV10-3
TGTGCCATCAGTGACGGCGGGACAGACAATCAGCCCCAGCATTTT
CAISDGGTDNQPQHF
>TRBD1|TRBJ2-7|NA|TRBV28
TGTGCCAGCAGTCCTTCCGACAGGGCCTACGAGCAGTACTTC
CASSPSDRAYEQYF
>NA|TRBJ1-5|NA|TRBV7-9
TGTGCCAGCAGCTTAGTTTCGGGGGAAGGCAATCAGCCCCAGCATTTT
CASSLVSGEGNQPQHF
>NA|TRBJ2-2|few|TRBV7-2
TGTGCCAGCAGCTCCTGGACGGCACAGAAAACCCTGAACACCGGGGAGCTGTTTTTT
CASSSWTAQKTLNTGELFF
>TRBD2|TRBJ2-3|NA|TRBV9
TGTGCCAGCAGTCCTAGGTTAGCGGGGGCCACAGATACGCAGTATTTT
CASSPRLAGATDTQYF
>TRBD2|TRBJ2-7|NA|TRBV27
TGTGCCAGCAGTTTAGAAGCGGGAGAGGTCTACGAGCAGTACTTC
CASSLEAGEVYEQYF
>TRBD1|TRBJ2-7|NA|TRBV28
TGTGCCAGCAGGGGGAGGACAGGGCCAGACGAGCAGTACTTC
CASRGRTGPDEQYF
>TRBD1|TRBJ2-5|NA|TRBV7-9
TGTGCCAGCAGCACAACCGACAGGGCAGAGGAGACCCAGTACTTC
CASSTTDRAEETQYF
>NA|TRBJ1-4|NA|TRBV29-1
TGCAGCGTTGAAGAAAGGGGGTCTAATGAAAAACTGTTTTTT
CSVEERGSNEKLFF
>NA|TRBJ2-3|NA|TRBV5-1
TGCGCCAGCAGCTGGACAGGCACAGATACGCAGTATTTT
CASSWTGTDTQYF
>TRBD2|TRBJ2-5|NA|TRBV7-6
TGTGCCAGCAGCTCCCCAGAGAGTACTAGCGGGGGGACACAAGAGACCCAGTACTTC
CASSSPESTSGGTQETQYF
>NA|TRBJ2-2|NA|TRBV6-1
TGTGCCAGCAGTGAGGTTCGCGGGGACACCGGGGAGCTGTTTTTT
CASSEVRGDTGELFF
>NA|TRBJ2-2|NA|TRBV15
TGTGCCACCAGCAGAGTGTGGCAACTGAACACCGGGGAGCTGTTTTTT
CATSRVWQLNTGELFF
>NA|TRBJ1-2|few|TRBV29-1
TGCAGCGTTGACGAGGCAGGCTATGGCTACACCTTC
CSVDEAGYGYTF
>TRBD2|TRBJ2-7|few|TRBV14
TGTGCCAGCAGCCAAAGGTGGGCTAGCGGAAACTACGAGCAGTACTTC
CASSQRWASGNYEQYF
>NA|TRBJ2-7|NA|TRBV5-4
TGTGCCAGCAGCTTGGGGACCGGCGAGCAGTACTTC
CASSLGTGEQYF
>NA|TRBJ2-1|NA|TRBV7-9
TGTGCCAGCAGCTTACACGAGGCCTACAATGAGCAGTTCTTC
CASSLHEAYNEQFF
>NA|TRBJ2-2|once|TRBV6-6
TGTGCCAGCAGTTACAGGGGCCGGGGCGGGGAGCTGTTTTTT
CASSYRGRGGELFF
>NA|TRBJ2-1|NA|TRBV4-1
TGCGCCAGCAGCCAAATGGACAGAGACTACAATGAGCAGTTCTTC
CASSQMDRDYNEQFF
>NA|TRBJ2-6|NA|TRBV5-1
TGCGCCAGCAGCTTGGTCGATTCTGGGGCCAACGTCCTGACTTTC
CASSLVDSGANVLTF
>NA|TRBJ1-4|NA|TRBV11-2
TGTGCCAGCAGCTTAGGTAGGGGGTCGGATGAAAAACTGTTTTTT
CASSLGRGSDEKLFF
>NA|TRBJ1-4|few|TRBV5-6
TGTGCCAGCCGGCGGGGCACAGGTGGTAATGAAAAACTGTTTTTT
CASRRGTGGNEKLFF
>NA|TRBJ2-3|once|TRBV13
TGTGCCAGCAGCTTGGGATTTAGGAGCGGTGCGCAGTATTTT
CASSLGFRSGAQYF
>NA|TRBJ2-2|NA|TRBV19
TGTGCCAGTAGTATACGACCAACCGGGGAGCTGTTTTTT
CASSIRPTGELFF
>TRBD1|TRBJ1-2|NA|TRBV6-1
TGTGCCAGCAGCCTGGACAGGGACCTCTATGGCTACACCTTC
CASSLDRDLYGYTF
>TRBD1|TRBJ1-1|NA|TRBV11-2
TGTGCCAGCAGCTCAGGACAGGGGGAAGCTTTCTTT
CASSSGQGEAFF
>NA|TRBJ1-6|NA|TRBV6-6
TGTGCCAGCAGCCAGGGTGTTTCTTCACCCCTCCACTTT
CASSQGVSSPLHF
>TRBD2|TRBJ2-5|NA|TRBV5-4
TGTGCCAGCAGCTCTAGCGGGGGTTCCGTACGAGAGACCCAGTACTTC
CASSSSGGSVRETQYF
>NA|TRBJ2-4|NA|TRBV5-4
TGTGCCAGCAGCTTGGCCCGAGGGACCAAAAACATTCAGTACTTC
CASSLARGTKNIQYF
>NA|TRBJ2-3|NA|TRBV5-1
TGCGCCAGCAGCTTCAAAGATACGCAGTATTTT
CASSFKDTQYF
>NA|TRBJ1-5|few|TRBV28
TGTGCCAGCAGTTTGTCATGGGGCAATCAGCCCCAGCATTTT
CASSLSWGNQPQHF
>TRBD1|TRBJ1-1|NA|TRBV9
TGTGCCAGCAGCACGCGGACAGGGGAAGCTTTCTTT
CASSTRTGEAFF
>NA|TRBJ2-7|once|TRBV9
TGTGCCAGCAGCGCAACAGGGTTATTTACCTACGAGCAGTACTTC
CASSATGLFTYEQYF
>NA|TRBJ1-5|NA|TRBV27
TGTGCCAGCCGCGTCGGAGGGAATCAGCCCCAGCATTTT
CASRVGGNQPQHF
>TRBD1|TRBJ2-1|NA|TRBV9
TGTGCCAGCAGCGGCAATTTCCGGGACAGCCACAATGAGCAGTTCTTC
CASSGNFRDSHNEQFF
>NA|TRBJ2-7|NA|TRBV9
TGTGCCAGCAGCGAGGGACACTCTACCTACGAGCAGTACTTC
CASSEGHSTYEQYF
>TRBD1|TRBJ1-2|NA|TRBV4-1
TGCGCCAGCAGCCACCGTCCCCAGGGGGTCTATGGCTACACCTTC
CASSHRPQGVYGYTF
>NA|TRBJ2-7|NA|TRBV7-7
TGTGCCAGCAGCTTAGCCCACAGGGGGGGGGAGCAGTACTTC
CASSLAHRGGEQYF
>NA|TRBJ1-2|once|TRBV19
TGTGCCAGTAGCTGGAACTATGGCTACACCTTC
CASSWNYGYTF
>NA|TRBJ1-2|NA|TRBV7-6
TGTGCCAGCAGCTCATCAGGACCTAAGGGCTACACCTTC
CASSSSGPKGYTF
>NA|TRBJ1-2|once|TRBV23-1
TGCGCCAGCAGTCACCTGACGGAAGGCGACTATGGCTACACCTTC
CASSHLTEGDYGYTF
>TRBD2|TRBJ2-3|NA|TRBV2
TGTGCCAGCAGTCGACTAGCAGCAGATACGCAGTATTTT
CASSRLAADTQYF